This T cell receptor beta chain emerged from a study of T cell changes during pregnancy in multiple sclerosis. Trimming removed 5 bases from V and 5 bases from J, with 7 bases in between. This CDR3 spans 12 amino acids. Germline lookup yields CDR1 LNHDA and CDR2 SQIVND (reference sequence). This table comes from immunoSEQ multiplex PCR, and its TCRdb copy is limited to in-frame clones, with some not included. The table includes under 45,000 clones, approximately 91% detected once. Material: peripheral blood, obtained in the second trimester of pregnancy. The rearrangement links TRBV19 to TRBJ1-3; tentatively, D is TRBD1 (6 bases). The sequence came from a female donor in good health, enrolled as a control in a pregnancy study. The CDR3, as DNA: TGTGCCAGTAGTGACAGGAGAAACACCATATATTTT. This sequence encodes CASSDRRNTIYF.